This TCR beta chain came from a study of blood T cell repertoires in COVID-19. The CDR3 covers 14 residues. Unmatched junction bases numbered 5, after V lost 4 bases and J lost 7 bases. CDR1 and CDR2 (germline): KGHSH, LQKENI. The protocol was immunoSEQ multiplex PCR, while the TCRdb copy is restricted to in-frame clones and leaves out a portion. The table includes some 300,000 clones, approximately 90% detected once. This TCR was recovered from a woman aged 45-59 years with COVID-19, enrolled during active disease. The chain employs TRBV18 and TRBJ2-4; 9 nucleotides agree with TRBD1. The sequenced material came from peripheral blood. DNA for the CDR3: TGTGCCAGCTCACAACAGGGGGCGGTGAACATTCAGTACTTC. Translation gives CASSQQGAVNIQYF.